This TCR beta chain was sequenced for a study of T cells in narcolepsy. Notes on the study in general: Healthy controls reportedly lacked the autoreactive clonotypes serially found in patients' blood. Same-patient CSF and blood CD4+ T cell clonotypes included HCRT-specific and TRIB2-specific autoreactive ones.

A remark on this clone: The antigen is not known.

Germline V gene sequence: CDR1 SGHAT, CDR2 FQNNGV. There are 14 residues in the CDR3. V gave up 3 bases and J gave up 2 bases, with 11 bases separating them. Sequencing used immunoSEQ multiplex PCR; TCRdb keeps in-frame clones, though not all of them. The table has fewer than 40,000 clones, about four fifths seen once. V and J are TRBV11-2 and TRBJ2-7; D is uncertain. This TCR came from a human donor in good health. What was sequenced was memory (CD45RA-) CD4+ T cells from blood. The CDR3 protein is CASSFVHAAYEQYF. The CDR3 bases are TGTGCCAGCAGCTTCGTCCATGCCGCCTACGAGCAGTACTTC.